This T cell receptor beta chain was sequenced during a study of shared clonotypes between healthy human individuals. The input for sorted-subset replicate PCRs was 150 to 200 ng DNA, around 27,000 T cell genomes. TCRdb's copy holds only in-frame clones and misses some; the assay was immunoSEQ multiplex PCR. The sample carries roughly 2,000,000 clones, just under 95% recorded once. Cells designated naive CD8 were CD45RO-negative and were positively selected for CCR7, with terminally differentiated effector memory CD45RA+ cells excluded. Every contributor of samples was a Caucasian grown-up residing in Nashville, Tennessee. This CDR3 has 11 amino acids. V lost 5 bases, J lost 4 bases, and 1 base stayed unmatched. Germline loops: CDR1 DFQATT, CDR2 SNEGSKA (reference sequence).

This receptor was identified in a young man in good health. Sequenced material: naive CD8+ T cells sorted from blood. This chain uses TRBV20-1 with TRBJ2-7; 8 positions agree with TRBD1. Here the CDR3 DNA reads TGCAGTGCTGGACAGGGTTACGAGCAGTACTTC. Its protein product is CSAGQGYEQYF.